The next 25 T cell receptor beta chains were all read from a single sample in a study of tumor-infiltrating lymphocytes in glioblastoma multiforme. Multiple V-beta primers and a C-beta primer amplified TCRB from RNA. TCRdb analysed the multiplex PCR reads with MiXCR anew, one entry per CDR3 protein. The table has some 10,000 distinct CDR3 sequences, roughly 70% seen once; the top ten hold 40%. Sequenced input: brain tumor tissue. The receptors here all came from a male donor with glioblastoma.

A remark on this clonotype: Its ends do not fully match the called genes, so a read error is possible. The chain uses TRBV20-1 and TRBJ1-6; D unresolved. Germline V lookup: CDR1 DFQATT, CDR2 SNEGSKA (reference sequence). This CDR3 has 15 residues. The CDR3 bases are TGCAGTGTTAGAGGGCGGCGTTCCGTGAATTCACCCCTCCATTTT. Protein sequence: CSVRGRRSVNSPLHF.

With respect to this clonotype: An end of the junction differs from the germline gene, which may be a read error. V gene TRBV29-1 combines with J gene TRBJ2-1; 7 bases match TRBD1. The CDR3 runs to 14 residues. CDR1 is SQVTM, CDR2 ANQGSEA, per germline. CDR3 sequence (DNA): TGCAGCGTTGGGGGGCGGCAGGGGGACAATGAGCAGCCCTTC. This codes for CSVGGRQGDNEQPF.

Sample share makes this clonotype medium-sized (0.01 to 0.1%). J is TRBJ2-7 and V is TRBV5-4; 8 positions agree with TRBD1. CDR1 and CDR2 from the germline V gene are SGHNT and YYREEE (reference sequence). The CDR3 has 13 residues. The trim removed 5 bases at V and 5 bases at J, leaving 6 bases unmatched. CDR3 protein: CASRRQGMDEQYF. The CDR3 DNA reads as TGTGCCAGCAGGCGACAGGGGATGGACGAGCAGTACTTC.

The sample holds a few counts of this clonotype. The chain joins TRBV11-2 to TRBJ2-1; unclear D gene. The CDR3 has 17 residues. The V end lost 1 base, the J end lost 10 bases, and 23 bases lay between the germline ends. Germline assignment: CDR1 SGHAT and CDR2 FQNNGV. The CDR3 here is CASSLAISGPSRNEQFF. For the CDR3, the DNA is TGTGCCAGCAGCTTAGCAATAAGTGGGCCTTCGCGCAACGAGCAGTTCTTC. The whole variable domain, remainder taken from reference TRBV11-2 and TRBJ2-1, is EAGVAQSPRYKIIEKRQSVAFWCNPISGHATLYWYQQILGQGPKLLIQFQNNGVVDDSQLPKDRFSAERLKGVDSTLKIQPAKLEDSAVYLCASSLAISGPSRNEQFFGPGTRLTVL.

The chain recombines TRBV11-2 with TRBJ1-1; 8 bases line up with TRBD1. Germline-derived CDR1 and CDR2 are SGHAT and FQNNGV. This CDR3 comprises 16 residues. Trimming at V came to 4 bases and at J to 4 bases, leaving 11 bases not matched to a gene. CDR3 bases: TGTGCCAGCAGCTCCTCTTTACAGGGGGGAAGCACTGAAGCTTTCTTT. It specifies CASSSSLQGGSTEAFF.

The chain has TRBV29-1 and TRBJ2-7, with D possibly called TRBD1 or TRBD2 (6 bases each). Per the germline V gene, CDR1 is SQVTM and CDR2 is ANQGSEA. Trimming removed 4 bases from V and 5 bases from J, with 18 bases in between. There are 14 residues in the CDR3. CDR3 sequence reads: CSVGGDKGCNEQYF. The CDR3 region has the DNA TGCAGCGTTGGGGGGGACAAGGGCTGCAACGAGCAGTACTTC.

The chain uses TRBV29-1 and TRBJ2-7, with TRBD2 matching over 8 bases. The CDR3 covers 13 residues. The V gene's germline CDR1 is SQVTM and CDR2 ANQGSEA. The CDR3 DNA sequence: TGCGGCATCCAAACTAGCGGCTCCTACGAGCAGTACTTC. Its translation is CGIQTSGSYEQYF.

As for this clonotype: The missing conserved phenylalanine or tryptophan at the end of this CDR3 makes a read error likely. No DNA is shown, since the ends of the CDR3 on it are uncertain; the CDR3 is the one TCRdb lists. The chain employs TRBV10-2 and TRBJ2-7; TRBD1 was called by the table and not checked on the DNA. The length of the CDR3 is 12 amino acids, counting both ends. Per germline, CDR1 WSHSY and CDR2 SAAADI. The CDR3 region is CASSESIEDRRL.

The V and J genes are TRBV7-2 and TRBJ1-6; tentatively, D is TRBD1 (5 bases). Germline lookup yields CDR1 SGHTA and CDR2 FQGNSA. This CDR3 is built from 14 residues. V lost 5 bases to trimming and J lost 10 bases, with 15 bases between them. The CDR3 region is CASSVESGTSPLHF. The CDR3 DNA reads as TGTGCCAGCAGCGTAGAATCAGGGACCTCACCCCTCCACTTT.

This chain links TRBV28 with TRBJ2-1; 8 bases are a match to TRBD2. V lost 5 bases and J lost 9; bases outside the gene matches: 6. The CDR3 is 13 residues long. Germline V gene sequence: CDR1 MDHEN, CDR2 SYDVKM. The CDR3: CASSLGTSGEQFF. CDR3 in DNA: TGTGCCAGCAGTCTCGGGACTAGTGGTGAGCAGTTCTTC. The full variable domain, its missing parts supplied by reference TRBV28 and TRBJ2-1, is DVKVTQSSRYLVKRTGEKVFLECVQDMDHENMFWYRQDPGLGLRLIYFSYDVKMKEKGDIPEGYSVSREKKERFSLILESASTNQTSMYLCASSLGTSGEQFFGPGTRLTVL.

Notes on this clonotype: Just one base apart from a much larger clone, this may be a read error. The chain combines TRBV6-6 with TRBJ1-5; D gene ambiguous. The CDR3 length is 14 residues. Germline assignment: CDR1 MNHNY and CDR2 SVGAGI (reference sequence). The V end was cut by 7 bases, the J end by 5 bases, with 15 bases between. The CDR3 loop is CASTPGRVYQPQHF. The CDR3 DNA follows: TGTGCCAGCACCCCGGGCCGGGTGTATCAGCCCCAGCATTTT.

A remark on this clonotype: Here the CDR3 omits its conserved ending phenylalanine or tryptophan, so a read error is the likely source. The limits of the CDR3 on the DNA are not certain, so only TCRdb's listed CDR3 is given. This chain connects TRBV20-1 to TRBJ1-6; TRBD1 is taken as the D call from the table, unchecked against the DNA. The CDR3 length is 15 residues, termini included. CDR1 and CDR2 (germline): DFQATT, SNEGSKA (reference sequence). CDR3 sequence reads: CSARESRGANSPFHL.

The chain carries TRBV6-1 and TRBJ2-1, with D uncertain. The CDR3 loop spans 11 amino acids. V was shortened by 6 bases and J by 6 bases, with 6 bases between the two germline ends. Germline V gene lookup returns CDR1 MNHNS and CDR2 SASEGT. The CDR3 region is CASRSTNEQFF. The CDR3, as DNA: TGTGCCAGCAGGAGTACCAATGAGCAGTTCTTC.

A word on this clonotype: This may be a read error, as it is one base from a much larger clone. V usage is TRBV18 and J usage is TRBJ2-7; 7 positions match TRBD1. Germline CDR1 and CDR2: KGHSH and LQKENI. This CDR3 has 13 amino acids. The CDR3 bases are TGTGCCGGCTCACGGGACAGCGGCTACGAGCAGTACTTC. Translated: CAGSRDSGYEQYF.

This clonotype is classed as large. This rearrangement joins TRBV10-2 to TRBJ1-5; TRBD1 might be the D (6 bases). The CDR3 extends over 14 amino acids. Germline CDR1 WSHSY, CDR2 SAAADI. The V and J ends lost 9 bases and 2 bases respectively, with 14 bases between them. CDR3 sequence (DNA): TGCGCCAGTAGGGGGGCAGGGCGCAATCAGCCCCAGCATTTT. It yields the protein CASRGAGRNQPQHF.

In the case of this clonotype: It is likely a read error, because the conserved phenylalanine at the end of the CDR3 is missing. This rearrangement joins TRBV20-1 to TRBJ2-7, with D maybe TRBD2 (6 bases). Germline CDR1 DFQATT, CDR2 SNEGSKA (reference sequence). CDR3 length: 12 residues. The CDR3: CCAGTETYEQYL. Written as DNA, the CDR3 is TGCTGTGCCGGGACTGAAACCTATGAGCAGTACCTC.

Relative to its sample, this clonotype is medium-sized (0.01 to 0.1%). The chain recombines TRBV20-1 with TRBJ2-3, with TRBD1 as a possible D gene (5 bases). Germline V CDR1 and CDR2: DFQATT, SNEGSKA (reference sequence). The V gene lost 6 bases and the J gene lost 2 bases, with 12 bases spanning the gap. The CDR3 sequence is 13 residues long. CDR3 protein: CSAPRQSTDTQYF. The CDR3, as DNA: TGCAGTGCCCCCAGACAGTCCACAGATACGCAGTATTTT.

The chain recombines TRBV20-1 with TRBJ2-1; no clear D. Germline CDR1 is DFQATT and CDR2 is SNEGSKA (reference sequence). This CDR3 region has 11 residues. V lost 3 bases to trimming and J lost 3 bases, with 3 bases between them. CDR3 sequence (DNA): TGCAGTGCTAGGGACTACAATGAGCAGTTCTTC. Translating it yields CSARDYNEQFF.

This clonotype appeared many times. The rearrangement links TRBV7-8 to TRBJ2-1, with 7 nucleotides matching TRBD2. J gave up 7 bases and V 2 bases, and 8 bases lay outside the gene matches. CDR1 is SGHVS and CDR2 is FQNEAQ in the germline V gene. The CDR3 contains 15 residues. The DNA of the CDR3 is TGTGCCAGCAGCTTATGGAAGGGACTAAAAAATGAGCAGTTCTTC. Its protein product is CASSLWKGLKNEQFF.

V usage is TRBV12-3 or TRBV12-4 and J usage is TRBJ2-1; TRBD2 matches at 15 bases. There are 14 residues in the CDR3. V lost 6 bases and J lost 8; bases outside the gene matches: 2. In nucleotides, the CDR3 is TGTGCCAGCAGGCGGACTAGCGGGAGGGATGAGCAGTTCTTC. The encoded protein is CASRRTSGRDEQFF.

This clonotype rates as medium-sized. This chain links TRBV6-5 with TRBJ2-3; possibly TRBD2 for D (6 bases). The germline gives CDR1 MNHEY, CDR2 SVGAGI. The V gene lost 4 bases and the J gene lost 0 bases, with 14 bases spanning the gap. CDR3 length: 16 residues. The CDR3 loop reads CASSSLVSGSTDTQYF. CDR3 in DNA: TGTGCCAGCAGTTCCCTAGTTAGCGGAAGCACAGATACGCAGTATTTT.

Concerning this clonotype: One end of the junction varies from germline; a read error may be responsible. The rearrangement links TRBV12-3 or TRBV12-4 to TRBJ1-1; D may be TRBD1 (6 bases). This CDR3 is built from 12 residues. CDR3 bases: TGTGCTAGCAGTTTCAGGGGATATGAAGCTTTCTTT. Encoded protein: CASSFRGYEAFF.

Of note for this clonotype: An end of the junction does not agree with germline; a read error may underlie this. The chain links TRBV5-6 to TRBJ1-1; D ambiguous. Looked up from germline, CDR1 is SGHDT and CDR2 is YYEEEE. This CDR3 spans 14 amino acids. The CDR3: CASSLVKMETEAFF. CDR3 sequence (DNA): TGCGCCAGCAGCTTGGTGAAGATGGAGACTGAAGCTTTCTTT.

This clonotype was seen only once. The junction shows a germline mismatch at one end, possibly a read error. The CDR3 bases are TGTGACAGCAGCCGGGTCGGACTAGCGGACCCCACAGATAAGCAGTATTTT. Protein sequence: CDSSRVGLADPTDKQYF. The chain carries TRBV4-2 and TRBJ2-3; 10 nucleotides align to TRBD2. Germline assignment: CDR1 LGHNA and CDR2 YNFKEQ. This CDR3 spans 17 amino acids.

This chain connects TRBV4-3 to TRBJ2-5; maybe TRBD2 (6 bases). V was trimmed by 3 bases and J by 1 base, leaving 12 bases between them. The CDR3 is made up of 15 amino acids. The V gene's germline CDR1 is LGHNA and CDR2 YSLEER. CDR3 sequence: CASSHHRDSQETQYF. CDR3 nucleotide sequence: TGCGCCAGCAGCCATCACCGGGACTCCCAAGAGACCCAGTACTTC.